The rows below give T cell receptor beta chains drawn from one sample of a study of OX40 agonist ivuxolimab in advanced cancers. Clones were sequenced by immunoSEQ multiplex PCR, and TCRdb holds only the in-frame ones, with some missing. The repertoire holds approximately 48,000 clones, with approximately 87% as singletons. The source material was CD4+ or CD8+ T cells sorted from blood, sampled in a trial of the OX40 agonist ivuxolimab. The receptor set was obtained from an adult with an advanced solid tumor such as melanoma, head and neck, liver or kidney cancer. CDR3s include the opening cysteine and the closing phenylalanine or tryptophan. The D gene is left open where the match is weak.

TRBJ2-2 | TRBD2 | TRBV4-3 | CASTPGGERAGELFF
TRBJ1-5 | - | TRBV7-2 | CASSLGRRDSNQPQHF
TRBJ2-1 | - | TRBV21-1 | CASSKAFRDLYNEQFF
TRBJ1-6 | TRBD1 | TRBV9 | CASSVAGGGNSPLHF
TRBJ1-5 | - | TRBV4-1 | CASSQDRGAGQPQHF
TRBJ2-5 | - | TRBV5-1 | CASSLRRDQETQYF
TRBJ2-1 | TRBD2 | TRBV7-9 | CARSRATSGANNEQFF
TRBJ1-1 | - | TRBV9 | CASSVKGGNTEAFF
TRBJ2-2 | TRBD2 | TRBV27 | CASSLSVALAGNTGELFF
TRBJ2-4 | - | TRBV2 | CASSEFFAVTDIQYF
TRBJ2-1 | TRBD1 | TRBV30 | CAWSEGAGSGRQFF
TRBJ2-7 | TRBD1 | TRBV15 | CATSENPGQVYEQYF
TRBJ2-1 | - | TRBV11-3 | CASRAKYLTYNEQFF
TRBJ2-1 | - | TRBV7-2 | CASSTTGADYYNEQFF
TRBJ1-5 | - | TRBV19 | CASSTLSPGPNQPQHF
TRBJ2-3 | - | TRBV19 | CASSIRASSTDTQYF
TRBJ2-3 | TRBD2 | TRBV9 | CASSVAGGPGTDTQYF
TRBJ1-2 | TRBD1 | TRBV27 | CASRDTGARDGYTF
TRBJ2-2 | TRBD1 | TRBV27 | CASTIIRQGAGELFF
TRBJ2-7 | TRBD1 | TRBV28 | CASTIGTGDSYEQYF
TRBJ2-7 | TRBD1 | TRBV28 | CASSARDRGYEQYF
TRBJ2-7 | - | TRBV5-6 | CASSPGRYEQYF